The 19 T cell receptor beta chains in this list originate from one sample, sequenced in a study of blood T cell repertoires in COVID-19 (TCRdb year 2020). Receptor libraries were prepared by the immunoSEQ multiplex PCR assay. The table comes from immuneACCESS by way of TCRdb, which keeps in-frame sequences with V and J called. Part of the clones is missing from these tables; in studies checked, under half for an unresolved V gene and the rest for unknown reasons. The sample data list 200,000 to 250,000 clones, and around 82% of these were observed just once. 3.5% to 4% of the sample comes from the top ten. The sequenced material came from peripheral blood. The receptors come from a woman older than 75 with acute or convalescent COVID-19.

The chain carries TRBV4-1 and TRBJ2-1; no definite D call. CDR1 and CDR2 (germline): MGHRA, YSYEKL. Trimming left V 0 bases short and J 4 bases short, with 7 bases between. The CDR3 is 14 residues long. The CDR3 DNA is TGCGCCAGCAGCCAAGATACCGGTTACAATGAGCAGTTCTTC. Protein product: CASSQDTGYNEQFF.

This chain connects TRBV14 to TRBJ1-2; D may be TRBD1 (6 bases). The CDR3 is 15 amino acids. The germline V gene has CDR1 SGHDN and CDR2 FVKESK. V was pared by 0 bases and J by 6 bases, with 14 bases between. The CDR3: CASSQDLTGFNGYTF. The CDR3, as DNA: TGTGCCAGCAGCCAAGATCTCACAGGGTTTAATGGCTACACCTTC.

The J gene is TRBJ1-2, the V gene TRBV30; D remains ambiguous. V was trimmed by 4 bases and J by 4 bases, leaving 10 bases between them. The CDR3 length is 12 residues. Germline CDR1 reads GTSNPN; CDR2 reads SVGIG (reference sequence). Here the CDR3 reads CAWTPSPYGYTF. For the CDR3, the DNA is TGTGCCTGGACGCCCAGTCCCTATGGCTACACCTTC.

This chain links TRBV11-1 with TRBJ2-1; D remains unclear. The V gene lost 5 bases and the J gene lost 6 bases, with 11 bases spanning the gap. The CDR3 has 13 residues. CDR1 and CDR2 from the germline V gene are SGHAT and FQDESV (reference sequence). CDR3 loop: CASSGQEPNEQFF. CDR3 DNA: TGTGCCAGCAGCGGTCAGGAACCCAATGAGCAGTTCTTC. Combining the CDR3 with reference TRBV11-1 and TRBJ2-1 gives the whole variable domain EAEVAQSPRYKITEKSQAVAFWCDPISGHATLYWYRQILGQGPELLVQFQDESVVDDSQLPKDRFSAERLKGVDSTLKIQPAELGDSAMYLCASSGQEPNEQFFGPGTRLTVL.

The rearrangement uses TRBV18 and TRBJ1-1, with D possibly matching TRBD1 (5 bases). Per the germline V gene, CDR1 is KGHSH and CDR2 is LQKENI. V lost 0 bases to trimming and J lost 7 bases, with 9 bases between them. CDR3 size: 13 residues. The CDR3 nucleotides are TGTGCCAGCTCACCACCATCGGACAATGAAGCTTTCTTT. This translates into CASSPPSDNEAFF.

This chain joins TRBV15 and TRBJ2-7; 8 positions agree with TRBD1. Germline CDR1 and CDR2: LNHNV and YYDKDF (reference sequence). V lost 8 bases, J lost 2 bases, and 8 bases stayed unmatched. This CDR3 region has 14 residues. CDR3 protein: CATGETGEAYEQYF. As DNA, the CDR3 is TGTGCCACCGGGGAGACAGGGGAGGCCTACGAGCAGTACTTC.

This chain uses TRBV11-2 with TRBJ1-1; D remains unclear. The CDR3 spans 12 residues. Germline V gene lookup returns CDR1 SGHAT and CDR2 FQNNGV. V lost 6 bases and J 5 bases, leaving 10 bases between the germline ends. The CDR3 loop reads CASSSGGTEAFF. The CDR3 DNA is TGTGCCAGCAGTTCTGGCGGGACTGAAGCTTTCTTT.

The CDR3 DNA sequence: TGCAGTGCTAGTAGTTTAAGGGGACTAGCGGGGGTTACAGATACGCAGTATTTT. Translation: CSASSLRGLAGVTDTQYF. The chain carries TRBV20-1 and TRBJ2-3; 14 nucleotides line up with TRBD2. Germline V CDR1 and CDR2: DFQATT, SNEGSKA (reference sequence). The length of the CDR3 is 18 residues. V was pared by 3 bases and J by 3 bases, with 11 bases of the junction left unmatched.

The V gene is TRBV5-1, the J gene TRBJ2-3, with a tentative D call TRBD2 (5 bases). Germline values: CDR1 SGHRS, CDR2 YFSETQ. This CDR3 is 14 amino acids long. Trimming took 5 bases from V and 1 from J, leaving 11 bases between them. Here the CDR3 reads CASRVTSGTDTQYF. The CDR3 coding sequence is TGCGCCAGCAGGGTTACTAGTGGCACAGATACGCAGTATTTT.

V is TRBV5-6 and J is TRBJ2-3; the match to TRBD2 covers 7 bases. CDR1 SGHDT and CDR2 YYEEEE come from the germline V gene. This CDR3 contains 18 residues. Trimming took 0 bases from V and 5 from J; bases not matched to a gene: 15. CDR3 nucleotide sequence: TGTGCCAGCAGCTTGGATGCAGGATGGCGGGGGTTCAAAGATACGCAGTATTTT. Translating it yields CASSLDAGWRGFKDTQYF.

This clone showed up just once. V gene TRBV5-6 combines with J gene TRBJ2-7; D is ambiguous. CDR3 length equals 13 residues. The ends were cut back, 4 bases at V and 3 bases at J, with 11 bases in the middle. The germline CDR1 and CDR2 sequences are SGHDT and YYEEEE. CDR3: CASSLDTIYEQYF. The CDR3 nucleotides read TGTGCCAGCAGCCTCGACACCATCTACGAGCAGTACTTC. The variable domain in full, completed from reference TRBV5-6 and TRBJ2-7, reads DAGVTQSPTHLIKTRGQQVTLRCSPKSGHDTVSWYQQALGQGPQFIFQYYEEEERQRGNFPDRFSGHQFPNYSSELNVNALLLGDSALYLCASSLDTIYEQYFGPGTRLTVT.

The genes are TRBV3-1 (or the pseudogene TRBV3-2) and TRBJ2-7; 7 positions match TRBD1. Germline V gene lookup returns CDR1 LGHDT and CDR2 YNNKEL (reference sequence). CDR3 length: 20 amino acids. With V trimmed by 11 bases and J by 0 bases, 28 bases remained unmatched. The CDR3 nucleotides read TGTGCCGGTCCAAAGGGGGCATGCCCCGCTAAAATATCTTACTCCTACGAGCAGTACTTC. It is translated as CAGPKGACPAKISYSYEQYF.

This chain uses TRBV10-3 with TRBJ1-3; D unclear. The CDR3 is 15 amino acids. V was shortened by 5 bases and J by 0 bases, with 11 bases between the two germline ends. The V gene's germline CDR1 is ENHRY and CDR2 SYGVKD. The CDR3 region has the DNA TGTGCCATCAGTATGGGGAGTCTCTCTGGAAACACCATATATTTT. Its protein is CAISMGSLSGNTIYF.

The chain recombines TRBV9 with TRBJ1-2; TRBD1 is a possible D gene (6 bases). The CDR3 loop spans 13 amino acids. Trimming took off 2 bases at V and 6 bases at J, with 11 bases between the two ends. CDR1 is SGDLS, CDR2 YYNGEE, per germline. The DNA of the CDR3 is TGTGCCAGCAGCGTTGGGTGGACAGATGGCTACACCTTC. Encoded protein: CASSVGWTDGYTF.

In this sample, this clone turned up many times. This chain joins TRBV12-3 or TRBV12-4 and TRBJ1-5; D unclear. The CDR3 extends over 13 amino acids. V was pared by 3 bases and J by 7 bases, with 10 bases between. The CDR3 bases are TGTGCCAGCAGTTTTTCCCACGCGCAGCCCCAGCATTTT. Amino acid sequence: CASSFSHAQPQHF.

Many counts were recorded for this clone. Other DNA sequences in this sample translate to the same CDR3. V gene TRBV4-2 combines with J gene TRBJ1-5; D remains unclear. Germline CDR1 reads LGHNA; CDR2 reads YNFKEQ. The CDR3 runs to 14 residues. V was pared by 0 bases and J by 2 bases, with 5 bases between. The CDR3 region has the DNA TGTGCCAGCAGCCAAGATCAGGGCAATCAGCCCCAGCATTTT. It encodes CASSQDQGNQPQHF.

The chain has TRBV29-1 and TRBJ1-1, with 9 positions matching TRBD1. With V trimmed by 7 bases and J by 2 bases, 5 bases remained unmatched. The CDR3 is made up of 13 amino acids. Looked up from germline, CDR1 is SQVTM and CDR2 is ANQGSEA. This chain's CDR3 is CSGLTGGNTEAFF. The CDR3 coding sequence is TGCAGCGGTCTGACAGGGGGAAACACTGAAGCTTTCTTT.

The CDR3 loop reads CASSLTAQGGLSTRFYGYTF. The DNA for the CDR3 is TGTGCCAGCTCCCTGACTGCGCAGGGGGGCCTGAGTACCCGCTTCTATGGCTACACCTTC. This chain uses TRBV18 with TRBJ1-2; the match to TRBD1 covers 7 bases. V dropped 6 bases and J dropped 4; count of bases not matched to a gene: 26. CDR3 length: 20 amino acids. Germline loops: CDR1 KGHSH, CDR2 LQKENI.

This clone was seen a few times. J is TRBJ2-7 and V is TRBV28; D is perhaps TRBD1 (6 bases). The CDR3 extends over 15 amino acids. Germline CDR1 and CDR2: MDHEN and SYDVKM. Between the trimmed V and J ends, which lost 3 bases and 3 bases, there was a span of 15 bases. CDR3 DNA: TGTGCCAGCAGTTTCAGGGGCCCCTCTAACTACGAGCAGTACTTC. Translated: CASSFRGPSNYEQYF.